Listed below are T cell receptor beta chains from one sample, sequenced in a study of blood T cells in healthy people across ages. MiXCR was run by TCRdb on the 5' RACE reads, yielding one entry per CDR3 protein. In the table there are about 1,800,000 distinct CDR3 sequences, roughly 30% of which are singletons. Sample: blood. The receptors come from a woman aged 30 to 39 in good health. CDR3s leave out the opening cysteine and the closing phenylalanine or tryptophan. The order of the fields is V gene, CDR3 protein.

V gene: TRBV19
CDR3 protein: ASSEAATWASGIDEQF

V gene: TRBV7-9
CDR3 protein: ASSFGRGGFEKLF

V gene: TRBV6-6
CDR3 protein: ASINPGQGQF

V gene: TRBV5-1
CDR3 protein: ASRASMNTEAF

V gene: TRBV7-2
CDR3 protein: ASGYTGPGNTIY

V gene: TRBV5-1
CDR3 protein: AGSLGQNTEAF

V gene: TRBV6-5
CDR3 protein: ASRLTVLQAYEQY

V gene: TRBV7-3
CDR3 protein: ASSPGIGAVGTDTQY

V gene: TRBV7-9
CDR3 protein: ASSPRGAVYEQY

V gene: TRBV11-2
CDR3 protein: ASSPGPVSPLH

V gene: TRBV7-6
CDR3 protein: TSSLAGQGAWSPLH

V gene: TRBV7-2
CDR3 protein: ASSYRQGNQPQH

V gene: TRBV4-1
CDR3 protein: ASSQEVARSNQPQH

V gene: TRBV6-2/TRBV6-3
CDR3 protein: AANRQGSSYEQY

V gene: TRBV6-5
CDR3 protein: ASSYGGGIDYGYT

V gene: TRBV7-2
CDR3 protein: ASSHEGSSYEQY

V gene: TRBV6-5
CDR3 protein: ASSYSAGGPGQETQY

V gene: TRBV5-1
CDR3 protein: ASSFTSSGGQETQY

V gene: TRBV6-5
CDR3 protein: ASSGPGQGTTGELF

V gene: TRBV5-1
CDR3 protein: ASSIQRTGVGANVLT

V gene: TRBV12-3/TRBV12-4
CDR3 protein: ASSLGPWVRDRDQPQH

V gene: TRBV10-2
CDR3 protein: ASSLRGGGRFKGGEQF

V gene: TRBV6-6
CDR3 protein: ASSPGVRGGNTEAF

V gene: TRBV20-1
CDR3 protein: SARSPGASRGGMNTEAF

V gene: TRBV9
CDR3 protein: ASSVGGGAAENIQY

V gene: TRBV11-2
CDR3 protein: ASSQQRTFFNEQF

V gene: TRBV20-1
CDR3 protein: SAREGGGAYNEQF

V gene: TRBV4-3
CDR3 protein: ASSQDRGLTYEQY

V gene: TRBV3-1
CDR3 protein: ASSQALAGGLDTQY

V gene: TRBV29-1
CDR3 protein: SGLTSGRLYNEQY

V gene: TRBV28
CDR3 protein: ASSLGGLAGSSEQY

V gene: TRBV21-1
CDR3 protein: ASSAKEGTGPLGIQY

V gene: TRBV7-2
CDR3 protein: ASSTRTGQGYEQY

V gene: TRBV19
CDR3 protein: ASSDHVRGPYGYT

V gene: TRBV29-1
CDR3 protein: SAGLAGGAGANVLT

V gene: TRBV7-2
CDR3 protein: ASSFSIGRGSRCGYT

V gene: TRBV7-9
CDR3 protein: ASAGGSLSTNEKRF

V gene: TRBV28
CDR3 protein: ANRDSNTGELF

V gene: TRBV3-1
CDR3 protein: ASSPTGEEQY

V gene: TRBV4-3
CDR3 protein: ASSQTMTGIYGYT

V gene: TRBV12-3/TRBV12-4
CDR3 protein: ASSSPPGLAGATYNEQF

V gene: TRBV20-1
CDR3 protein: SAWGRGSYNEQY

V gene: TRBV7-9
CDR3 protein: ASSGTGVQPQH

V gene: TRBV7-2
CDR3 protein: ASSLDGAPYNEQF

V gene: TRBV9
CDR3 protein: ASSVGLAGAAGTGELF

V gene: TRBV7-9
CDR3 protein: ASSPTITALNGYGYT

V gene: TRBV10-3
CDR3 protein: AARPSDTQETQY

V gene: TRBV20-1
CDR3 protein: SALRPTDEQF